One and the same sample provided the 9 T cell receptor beta chains below, sequenced in a study of T cells in Graves' hyperthyroidism and ophthalmopathy. Amplification of TCR beta CDR3 regions was performed using RNA transcripts as template. An initial round of RT-PCR targeting the TCR CDR3 relied on the HTBI primer set. TCRdb reanalysed the multiplex PCR reads using MiXCR and keeps one entry per CDR3 protein. The data show over 500,000 distinct CDR3 sequences, roughly 45% seen once. Sequencing input: peripheral blood or thyroid tissue (not recorded which). These TCRs come from an adult woman with Graves' disease, either hyperthyroidism or ophthalmopathy (not recorded which).

This clonotype came up many times. The CDR3: CATSDSGGSYEQYF. DNA of the CDR3: TGTGCCACCAGTGATTCAGGGGGGTCCTACGAGCAGTACTTC. The rearrangement joins TRBV24-1 to TRBJ2-7; tentative D call: TRBD1 (7 bases). The CDR3 is 14 residues long. Trimming stripped 2 bases from V and 1 base from J, with 8 bases between. Germline V gene lookup returns CDR1 KGHDR and CDR2 SFDVKD.

The CDR3 DNA reads as TGTGCCAGCAGTTACTCTGAAGGGCGGGAGCTGTTTTTT. Translating gives CASSYSEGRELFF. The chain employs TRBV6-5 and TRBJ2-2, with D hard to call. Germline V gene lookup returns CDR1 MNHEY and CDR2 SVGAGI. CDR3 length: 13 residues. Trimming left V 0 bases short and J 9 bases short, with 8 bases between.

The chain links TRBV7-3 to TRBJ1-1, with TRBD1 matching 10 bases. This CDR3 has 14 amino acids. V lost 0 bases to trimming and J lost 5 bases; unmatched junction nucleotides: 0. The germline CDR1 and CDR2 sequences are SGHTA and FQGTGA. CDR3 coding DNA: TGTGCCAGCAGCTTAACGGGACAGGGGACTGAAGCTTTCTTT. Translation gives CASSLTGQGTEAFF.

This chain joins TRBV10-3 and TRBJ2-7; TRBD2 matches 8 bases. Germline V gene sequence: CDR1 ENHRY, CDR2 SYGVKD. V trimming: 2 bases; J trimming: 3 bases; junction bases outside the gene matches: 6. The CDR3 is 15 residues long. CDR3 in amino acids: CAISEGVAGNYEQYF. The CDR3 bases are TGTGCCATCAGTGAGGGGGTAGCGGGGAACTACGAGCAGTACTTC.

This clonotype was seen once. The V gene is TRBV19, the J gene TRBJ2-2; D is possibly TRBD1 (6 bases). V was clipped by 2 bases and J by 1 base, with 11 bases between them. The germline CDR1 and CDR2 sequences are LNHDA and SQIVND (reference sequence). The CDR3 spans 16 residues. CDR3 bases: TGTGCCAGTAGTATACTCCTGACAGGGAACACCGGGGAGCTGTTTTTT. Translated: CASSILLTGNTGELFF.

A few counts support this clonotype. V usage is TRBV7-9 and J usage is TRBJ2-5; the D gene is possibly TRBD2 (5 bases). The V and J ends lost 4 bases and 4 bases respectively, with 25 bases between them. Germline CDR1 is SEHNR and CDR2 is FQNEAQ (reference sequence). The CDR3 loop spans 18 amino acids. The CDR3 bases are TGTGCCAGCAGCTGGGCCACGGGAACGACGATTGGGCGAGAGACCCAGTACTTC. Its protein is CASSWATGTTIGRETQYF.

The table lists this clonotype with a few counts. This chain's CDR3 is CASKLAGGTDTQYF. The CDR3 bases are TGCGCCAGCAAACTAGCGGGAGGCACAGATACGCAGTATTTT. The V gene is TRBV5-1, the J gene TRBJ2-3; the match to TRBD2 covers 11 bases. The germline V gene encodes CDR1 SGHRS and CDR2 YFSETQ. The trim removed 6 bases at V and 1 base at J, leaving 1 base unmatched. The CDR3 covers 14 residues.

The CDR3 sequence: CSARRTSGPWLQHF. The CDR3 nucleotides read TGCAGTGCTAGACGTACTAGCGGGCCGTGGCTCCAGCATTTT. The genes are TRBV20-1 and TRBJ1-5; no clear D. With 2 bases removed from V and 12 bases from J, the gap between germline ends came to 20 bases. The CDR3 sequence is 14 residues long. Germline V gene lookup returns CDR1 DFQATT and CDR2 SNEGSKA (reference sequence).

The chain uses TRBV5-1 and TRBJ2-3; TRBD2 is a possible D gene (6 bases). V dropped 1 base and J dropped 3 bases, with 12 bases sitting between them. The CDR3 contains 15 residues. CDR1 is SGHRS and CDR2 is YFSETQ in the germline V gene. CDR3 sequence (DNA): TGCGCCAGCAGCTTGTGGGAGGACACTACAGATACGCAGTATTTT. It codes for CASSLWEDTTDTQYF.